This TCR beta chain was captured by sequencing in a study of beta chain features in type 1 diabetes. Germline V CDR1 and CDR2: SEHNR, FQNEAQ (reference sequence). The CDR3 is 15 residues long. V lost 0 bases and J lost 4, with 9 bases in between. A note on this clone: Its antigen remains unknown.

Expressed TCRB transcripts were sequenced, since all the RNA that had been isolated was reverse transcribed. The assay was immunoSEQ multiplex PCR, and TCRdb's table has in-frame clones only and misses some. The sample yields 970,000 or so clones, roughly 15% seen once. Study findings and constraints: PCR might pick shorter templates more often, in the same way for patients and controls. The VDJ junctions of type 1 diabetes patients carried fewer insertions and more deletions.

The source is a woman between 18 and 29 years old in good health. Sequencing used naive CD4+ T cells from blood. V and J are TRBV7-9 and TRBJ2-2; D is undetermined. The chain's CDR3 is CASSLASPGTGELFF. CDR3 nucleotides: TGTGCCAGCAGCTTAGCGAGTCCAGGCACCGGGGAGCTGTTTTTT. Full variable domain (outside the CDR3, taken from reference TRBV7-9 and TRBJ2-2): DTGVSQNPRHKITKRGQNVTFRCDPISEHNRLYWYRQTLGQGPEFLTYFQNEAQLEKSRLLSDRFSAERPKGSFSTLEIQRTEQGDSAMYLCASSLASPGTGELFFGEGSRLTVL.